This is a list of T cell receptor beta chains from one sample in a study of cytotoxic CD8 clonotypes in ibrutinib-treated CLL. Here immunoSEQ multiplex PCR was the method, and the copy in TCRdb shows in-frame clones only, minus some. The sample includes approximately 160,000 clones, 88% of them seen just once. This specimen consisted of PBMCs, obtained at disease progression, from a patient treated with ibrutinib. The receptors shown here come from a human donor with chronic lymphocytic leukemia. Each CDR3 is given with its conserved first and last residue. The D gene is left open where the match is weak. The listing skips clone size in some rows; elsewhere it reads once, few, many or a size class.

D gene | J gene | clone size | V gene | CDR3 DNA | CDR3 protein
TRBD1 | TRBJ2-5 | once | TRBV28 | TGTGCCAGCAGCCCACCCCCACAGGGGGAAGAGACCCAGTACTTC | CASSPPPQGEETQYF
. | TRBJ2-3 | . | TRBV9 | TGTGCCAGCAGCAGCCCGTATGGTAAGCCAGATACGCAGTATTTT | CASSSPYGKPDTQYF
. | TRBJ1-2 | . | TRBV1 | TGCACCAGCAGCCAAGGCCCGGGCCAGGGGATTAAACCGTGCGGGGCTAACTATGGCTACACCTTC | CTSSQGPGQGIKPCGANYGYTF
TRBD1 | TRBJ1-3 | . | TRBV5-1 | TGCGCCAGCAGCCTAGGACAGGGCAACACCATATATTTT | CASSLGQGNTIYF
TRBD2 | TRBJ2-3 | once | TRBV5-6 | TGTGCCAGCAGCTGGGGACTAGCGGGAGATGAAGATACGCAGTATTTT | CASSWGLAGDEDTQYF
. | TRBJ2-7 | . | TRBV5-1 | TGCGCCAGCAGCCTCCATGGGGGAATTGAATCCTACGAGCAGTACTTC | CASSLHGGIESYEQYF
. | TRBJ2-7 | few | TRBV7-9 | TGTGCCAGCAGCCCCGGGCTCGGGGCAGCCGCCGAGCAGTACTTC | CASSPGLGAAAEQYF
. | TRBJ2-7 | . | TRBV13 | TGTGCCAGCAGCTTAGTGCCGCCCGAGCAGTACTTC | CASSLVPPEQYF
. | TRBJ2-5 | once | TRBV4-1 | TGCGCCAGCAGCCGGGCACTAGCAGCCCAAGAGACCCAGTACTTC | CASSRALAAQETQYF
. | TRBJ2-2 | . | TRBV6-1 | TGTGCCAGCATAACGGGGCCGGGGGAGCTGTTTTTT | CASITGPGELFF
. | TRBJ2-7 | . | TRBV5-1 | TGCGCCAGCAGCCTTTCACATCAGGCACGGTACGAGCAGTACTTC | CASSLSHQARYEQYF
. | TRBJ2-2 | . | TRBV2 | TGTGCCAGCAGGGGACACGGCGCGAACACCGGGGAGCTGTTTTTT | CASRGHGANTGELFF
. | TRBJ2-7 | . | TRBV28 | TGTGCCAGCAGTCTCCTAAGTGCCTACGAGCAGTACTTC | CASSLLSAYEQYF
. | TRBJ1-2 | . | TRBV6-5 | TGTGCCAGCAGCTCGAATCTAAGAACTAATGGCTACACCTTC | CASSSNLRTNGYTF
. | TRBJ2-3 | . | TRBV7-2 | TGTGCCAGCAGCTTATCAGATACGCAGTATTTT | CASSLSDTQYF
. | TRBJ2-7 | . | TRBV4-3 | TGCGCCAGCAGCCAAGATAGGGGGGCGCCCTACGAGCAGTACTTC | CASSQDRGAPYEQYF
. | TRBJ1-4 | . | TRBV19 | TGTGCCAGTAGTATGGGACGGTTAGGGGGTGAAAAACTGTTTTTT | CASSMGRLGGEKLFF
. | TRBJ2-7 | . | TRBV28 | TGTGCCAGCGGGCAGCCCTCTCCACCCTACGAGCAGTACTTC | CASGQPSPPYEQYF
. | TRBJ2-2 | . | TRBV7-3 | TGTGCCAGCAGCTTAGCGGCAGGTTTTGACGGGGAGCTGTTTTTT | CASSLAAGFDGELFF
TRBD1 | TRBJ1-5 | . | TRBV30 | TGTGCCTGGACCGAACAGGGGGCGAGCAATCAGCCCCAGCATTTT | CAWTEQGASNQPQHF
. | TRBJ2-3 | . | TRBV5-6 | TGTGCCAGCAGTTCTGTGCGGAGCACAGATACGCAGTATTTT | CASSSVRSTDTQYF
. | TRBJ1-2 | once | TRBV9 | TGTGCCAGCAGCGGCAAAGGGAGTGTAGATGGCTACACCTTC | CASSGKGSVDGYTF
. | TRBJ1-4 | . | TRBV5-1 | TGCGCCAGCAGCCCCGGCCGGGGGTCTAATGAAAAACTGTTTTTT | CASSPGRGSNEKLFF
. | TRBJ2-2 | . | TRBV4-1 | TGCGCCAGCAGCCGAGGGACAAATGCGAACACCGGGGAGCTGTTTTTT | CASSRGTNANTGELFF
. | TRBJ2-1 | . | TRBV4-2 | TGTGCCAGCAGCCAAGACCCCCGGATGGGGGGAGGACACAATGAGCAGTTCTTC | CASSQDPRMGGGHNEQFF
. | TRBJ2-1 | . | TRBV9 | TGTGCCAGCAGCCACCGGGACGACAAAAGCTCCTACAATGAGCAGTTCTTC | CASSHRDDKSSYNEQFF
. | TRBJ2-7 | . | TRBV6-1 | TGTGCCAGCAGTGACCTCGGGGCCCACGTGCTTGGGTGGGACTTC | CASSDLGAHVLGWDF